This T cell receptor beta chain was recovered during a study of response to subunit inactivated influenza vaccine. There are many counts of this clonotype. The antigen remains undetermined. Study-wide results and caveats: That few new T cells are recruited by each seasonal influenza vaccination was the authors' suggestion.

TCRdb independently ran MiXCR on the RT-PCR reads; one entry per CDR3 protein. This sample yields 490,000 or so distinct CDR3 sequences, of which about 7.6% are seen a single time; 10% to 15% belongs to the top ten. The CDR3 has 15 amino acids. The germline V gene encodes CDR1 LGHNA and CDR2 YSLEER. The V gene lost 0 bases and the J gene lost 7 bases, with 13 bases spanning the gap. The source is a man between 50 and 69 years old who received an inactivated influenza vaccine. The chain carries TRBV4-3 and TRBJ2-4; possibly TRBD1 for D (5 bases). The sequenced sample was PBMCs from blood, obtained roughly 24 months after vaccination. The chain's CDR3 is CASSQDVGRANIQYF. The CDR3 DNA follows: TGCGCCAGCAGCCAAGATGTCGGCAGGGCCAACATTCAGTACTTC.